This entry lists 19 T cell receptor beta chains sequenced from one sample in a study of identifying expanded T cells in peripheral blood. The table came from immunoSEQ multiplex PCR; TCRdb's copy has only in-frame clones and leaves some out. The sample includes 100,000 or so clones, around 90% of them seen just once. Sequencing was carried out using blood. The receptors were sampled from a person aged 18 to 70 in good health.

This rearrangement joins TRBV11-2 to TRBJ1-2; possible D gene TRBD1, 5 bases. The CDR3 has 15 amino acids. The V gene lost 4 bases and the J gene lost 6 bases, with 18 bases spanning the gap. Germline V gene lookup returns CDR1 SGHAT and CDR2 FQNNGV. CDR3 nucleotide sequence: TGTGCCAGCAGCTCGGACCCCGGGACCCAGGATGGCTACACCTTC. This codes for CASSSDPGTQDGYTF. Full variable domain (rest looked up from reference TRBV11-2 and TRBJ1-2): EAGVAQSPRYKIIEKRQSVAFWCNPISGHATLYWYQQILGQGPKLLIQFQNNGVVDDSQLPKDRFSAERLKGVDSTLKIQPAKLEDSAVYLCASSSDPGTQDGYTFGSGTRLTVV.

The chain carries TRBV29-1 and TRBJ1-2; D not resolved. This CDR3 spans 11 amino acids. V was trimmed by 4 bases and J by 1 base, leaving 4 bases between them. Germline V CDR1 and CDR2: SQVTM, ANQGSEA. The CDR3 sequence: CSVGSNYGYTF. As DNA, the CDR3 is TGCAGCGTTGGCAGTAACTATGGCTACACCTTC. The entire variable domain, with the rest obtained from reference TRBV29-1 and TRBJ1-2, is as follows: SAVISQKPSRDICQRGTSLTIQCQVDSQVTMMFWYRQQPGQSLTLIATANQGSEATYESGFVIDKFPISRPNLTFSTLTVSNMSPEDSSIYLCSVGSNYGYTFGSGTRLTVV.

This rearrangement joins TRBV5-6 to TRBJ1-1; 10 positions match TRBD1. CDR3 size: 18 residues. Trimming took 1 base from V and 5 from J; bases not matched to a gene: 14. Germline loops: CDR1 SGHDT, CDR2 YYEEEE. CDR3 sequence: CASSLTSTLGQGNTEAFF. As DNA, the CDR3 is TGTGCCAGCAGCTTGACCTCGACCCTGGGACAGGGGAATACTGAAGCTTTCTTT.

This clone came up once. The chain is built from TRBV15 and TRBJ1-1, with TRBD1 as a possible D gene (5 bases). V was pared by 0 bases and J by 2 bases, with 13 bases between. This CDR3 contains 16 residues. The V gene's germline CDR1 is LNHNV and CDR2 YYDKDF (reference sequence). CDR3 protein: CATSRDDTGRNTEAFF. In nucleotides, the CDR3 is TGTGCCACCAGCAGAGATGATACAGGAAGAAACACTGAAGCTTTCTTT.

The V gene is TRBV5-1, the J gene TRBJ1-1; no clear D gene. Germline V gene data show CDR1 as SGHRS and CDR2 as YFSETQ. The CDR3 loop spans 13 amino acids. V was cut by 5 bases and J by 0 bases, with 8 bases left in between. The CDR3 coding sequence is TGCGCCAGCAGGGATCAGATGAACACTGAAGCTTTCTTT. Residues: CASRDQMNTEAFF.

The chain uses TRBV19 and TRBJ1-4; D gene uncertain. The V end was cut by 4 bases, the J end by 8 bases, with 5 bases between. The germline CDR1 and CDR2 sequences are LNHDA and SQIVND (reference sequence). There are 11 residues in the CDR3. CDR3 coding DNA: TGTGCCAGTAGTAGACACGAAAAACTGTTTTTT. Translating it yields CASSRHEKLFF.

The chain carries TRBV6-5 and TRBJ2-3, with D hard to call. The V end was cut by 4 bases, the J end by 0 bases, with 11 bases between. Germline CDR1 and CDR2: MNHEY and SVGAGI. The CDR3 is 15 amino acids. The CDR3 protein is CASSSPFASTDTQYF. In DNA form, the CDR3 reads TGTGCCAGCAGTTCCCCTTTTGCTAGCACAGATACGCAGTATTTT.

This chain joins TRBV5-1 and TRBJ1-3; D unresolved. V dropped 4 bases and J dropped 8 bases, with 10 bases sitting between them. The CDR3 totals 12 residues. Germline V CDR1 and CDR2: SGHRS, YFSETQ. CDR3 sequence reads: CASSLTGDTIYF. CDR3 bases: TGCGCCAGCAGCCTGACCGGTGACACCATATATTTT.

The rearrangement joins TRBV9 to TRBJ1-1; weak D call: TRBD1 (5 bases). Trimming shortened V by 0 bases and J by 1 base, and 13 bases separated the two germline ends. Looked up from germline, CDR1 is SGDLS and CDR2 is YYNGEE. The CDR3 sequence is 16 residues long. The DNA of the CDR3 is TGTGCCAGCAGCGTAGGTCTCGGGGACGGGAACACTGAAGCTTTCTTT. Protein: CASSVGLGDGNTEAFF.

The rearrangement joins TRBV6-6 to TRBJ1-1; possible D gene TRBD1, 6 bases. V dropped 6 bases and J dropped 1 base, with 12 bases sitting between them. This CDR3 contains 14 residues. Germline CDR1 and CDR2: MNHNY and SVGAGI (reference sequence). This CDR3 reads CASRDRGGNTEAFF. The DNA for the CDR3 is TGTGCCAGCAGAGATCGAGGGGGGAACACTGAAGCTTTCTTT.

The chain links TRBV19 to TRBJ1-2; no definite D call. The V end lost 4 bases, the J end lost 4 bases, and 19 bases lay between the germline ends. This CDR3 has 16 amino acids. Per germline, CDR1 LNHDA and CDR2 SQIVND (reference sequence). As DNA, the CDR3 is TGTGCCAGTAGTACAACTTCCCTCGCGCCGGCCTATGGCTACACCTTC. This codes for CASSTTSLAPAYGYTF.

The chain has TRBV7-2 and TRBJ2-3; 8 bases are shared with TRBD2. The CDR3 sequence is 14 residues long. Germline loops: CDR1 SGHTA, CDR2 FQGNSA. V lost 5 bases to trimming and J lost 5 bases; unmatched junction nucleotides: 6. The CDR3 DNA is TGTGCCAGCAGCCCCTCGGCGGGGGGAGATACGCAGTATTTT. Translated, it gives CASSPSAGGDTQYF. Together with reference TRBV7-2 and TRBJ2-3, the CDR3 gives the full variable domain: GAGVSQSPSNKVTEKGKDVELRCDPISGHTALYWYRQSLGQGLEFLIYFQGNSAPDKSGLPSDRFSAERTGGSVSTLTIQRTQQEDSAVYLCASSPSAGGDTQYFGPGTRLTVL.

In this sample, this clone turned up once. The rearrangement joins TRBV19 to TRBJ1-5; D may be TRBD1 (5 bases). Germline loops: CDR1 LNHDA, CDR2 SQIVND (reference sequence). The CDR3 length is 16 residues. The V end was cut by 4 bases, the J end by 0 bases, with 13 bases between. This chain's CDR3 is CASSNFRGGSNQPQHF. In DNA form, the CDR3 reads TGTGCCAGTAGTAACTTTAGGGGCGGTAGCAATCAGCCCCAGCATTTT.

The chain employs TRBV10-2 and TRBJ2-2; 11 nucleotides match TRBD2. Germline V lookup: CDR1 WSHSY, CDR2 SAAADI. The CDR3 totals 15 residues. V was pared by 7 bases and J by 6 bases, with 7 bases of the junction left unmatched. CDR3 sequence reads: CASNPLLAGAGELFF. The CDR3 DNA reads TGCGCCAGCAACCCACTACTAGCGGGGGCCGGGGAGCTGTTTTTT.

CDR3 in amino acids: CASSPGGNTIYF. For the CDR3, the DNA is TGTGCCAGCAGCCCCGGAGGAAACACCATATATTTT. V gene TRBV14 combines with J gene TRBJ1-3; D not resolved. V lost 4 bases, J lost 4 bases, and 5 bases lay in between. The CDR3 consists of 12 residues. Germline lookup yields CDR1 SGHDN and CDR2 FVKESK.

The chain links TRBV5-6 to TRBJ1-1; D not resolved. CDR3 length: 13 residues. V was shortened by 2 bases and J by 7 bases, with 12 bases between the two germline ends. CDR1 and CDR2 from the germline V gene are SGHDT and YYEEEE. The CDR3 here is CASSLGARSEAFF. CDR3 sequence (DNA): TGTGCCAGCAGCTTAGGAGCGCGTAGTGAAGCTTTCTTT.

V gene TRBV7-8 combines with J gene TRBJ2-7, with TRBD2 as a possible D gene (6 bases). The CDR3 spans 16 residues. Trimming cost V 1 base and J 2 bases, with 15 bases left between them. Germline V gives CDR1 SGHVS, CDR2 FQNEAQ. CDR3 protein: CASSLGGLSAPYEQYF. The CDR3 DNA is TGTGCCAGCAGCTTAGGGGGACTTTCCGCCCCCTACGAGCAGTACTTC.

The CDR3 spells CASSLIGGSTEAFF. The CDR3 bases are TGTGCCAGCAGCTTAATAGGGGGGAGCACTGAAGCTTTCTTT. V gene TRBV11-2 combines with J gene TRBJ1-1, with D tentatively TRBD1 (6 bases). The V end lost 2 bases, the J end lost 4 bases, and 11 bases lay between the germline ends. Germline CDR1 SGHAT, CDR2 FQNNGV. This CDR3 contains 14 residues.

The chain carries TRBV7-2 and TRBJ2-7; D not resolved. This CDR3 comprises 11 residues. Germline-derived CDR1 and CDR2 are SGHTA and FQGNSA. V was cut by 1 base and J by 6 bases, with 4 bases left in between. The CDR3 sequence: CASSLGIEQYF. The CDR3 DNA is TGTGCCAGCAGCTTAGGGATCGAGCAGTACTTC.